This T cell receptor (beta chain) emerged from a study of T-cell memory formation after mild COVID-19. The CDR3 has 15 residues. The V and J ends lost 3 bases and 0 bases respectively, with 9 bases between them. The V gene's germline CDR1 is SNHLY and CDR2 FYNNEI. Each CDR3 protein gets one entry after TCRdb re-called the 5' RACE reads with MiXCR. The profile shows 400,000 or so distinct CDR3 sequences, roughly 20% of them singletons. The gene calls are TRBV2 and TRBJ1-5, with no clear D. The TCR originated in an adult woman who had mild COVID-19 (a few samples of this study predate the infection). Cell type and time point are not known. Input material: PBMCs or a T cell subset sorted from them (not recorded which). In DNA, the CDR3 is TGTGCCAGCAGTGAGGCAGCATATAGCAATCAGCCCCAGCATTTT. This sequence encodes CASSEAAYSNQPQHF.